Below, one T cell receptor (beta chain) is given with its context. The antigen is not known. This sample stems from a study of shared clonotypes between healthy human individuals. For the study at large: Per donor, CD8 memory used one plate, CD8 naive used two, CD4 memory used three and CD4 naive used three.

Study-wide results and limits: Apart from blood, nothing was sampled; tissue repertoires likely differ.

Assay: immunoSEQ multiplex PCR; the TCRdb copy retains only in-frame clones and omits some. The sample includes 550,000 to 750,000 clones, about 95% of them seen just once. CD45RO-negative cells were positively selected for CCR7, leaving out terminally differentiated effector memory CD45RA+ cells. Donors, without exception, were Caucasian adults residing in Nashville, Tennessee. The sequence was collected from a woman in her 30s in good health. Source material: naive CD8+ T cells sorted from blood.

CDR3 region: CASSESASESYEQYF. CDR3 coding DNA: TGTGCCAGCAGTGAGTCAGCGAGTGAATCTTACGAGCAGTACTTC. This chain uses TRBV2 with TRBJ2-7; D is unresolved. Per the germline V gene, CDR1 is SNHLY and CDR2 is FYNNEI. The V and J ends lost 3 bases and 4 bases respectively, with 16 bases between them. The CDR3 has 15 amino acids.